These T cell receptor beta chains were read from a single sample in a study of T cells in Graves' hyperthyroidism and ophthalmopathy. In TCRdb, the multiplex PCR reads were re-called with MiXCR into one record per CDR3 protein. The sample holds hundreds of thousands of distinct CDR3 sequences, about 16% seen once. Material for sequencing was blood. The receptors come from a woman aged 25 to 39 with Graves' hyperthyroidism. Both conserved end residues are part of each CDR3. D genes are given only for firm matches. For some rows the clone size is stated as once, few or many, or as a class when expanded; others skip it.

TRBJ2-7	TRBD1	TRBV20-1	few	TGCAGTGCTACCACCGGGACAGGGACTTACGAGCAGTACTTC	CSATTGTGTYEQYF
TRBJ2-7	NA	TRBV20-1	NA	TGCAGTGCTCGACATGGAGGTTACGAGCAGTACTTC	CSARHGGYEQYF
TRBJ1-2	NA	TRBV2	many	TGTGCCAGCAGTGTGGTCACCAACTATGGCTACACCTTC	CASSVVTNYGYTF
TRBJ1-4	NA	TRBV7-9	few	TGTGCCAGCAGCGCACCCGGGGCGCTTGATGAAAAACTGTTTTTT	CASSAPGALDEKLFF
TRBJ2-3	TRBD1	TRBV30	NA	TGTGCCTGGAGCGCCGGGACAGGGCACACAGATACGCAGTATTTT	CAWSAGTGHTDTQYF
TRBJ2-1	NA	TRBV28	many	TGTGCCAGCAGTTTCATCGGCCCCAAAACTTTAGGGAATGAGCAGTTCTTC	CASSFIGPKTLGNEQFF
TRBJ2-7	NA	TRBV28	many	TGTGCCAGCAGTTTCTCTTCCCCCTACGAGCAGTACTTC	CASSFSSPYEQYF
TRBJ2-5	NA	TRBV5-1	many	TGTGCCAGCAGCTTAGGAGGGTACCAAGAGACCCAGTACTTC	CASSLGGYQETQYF
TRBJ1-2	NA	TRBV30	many	TGTGCCTGGAGGAGCCGGGCGAACTATGGCTACACCTTC	CAWRSRANYGYTF
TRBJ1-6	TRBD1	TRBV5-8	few	TGTGCCAGCAGCTCTCGTATCGGGACAGCTAACGTAAATTCACCCCTCCACTTT	CASSSRIGTANVNSPLHF
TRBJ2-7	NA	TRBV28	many	TGTGCCAGCAGTTTCGGGCCGCTTGAGCAGTACTTC	CASSFGPLEQYF
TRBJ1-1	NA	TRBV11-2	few	TGTGCCAGCAGCTTAGATCGCGTTAGGGGGTTCCGTCTCGAGAACACTGAAGCTTTCTTT	CASSLDRVRGFRLENTEAFF
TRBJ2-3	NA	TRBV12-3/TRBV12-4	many	TGTGCCAGCAGTTTAAAGGTGGGGGCTAGCACAGATACGCAGTATTTT	CASSLKVGASTDTQYF
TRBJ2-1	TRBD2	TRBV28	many	TGTGCCAGCAGTTCTATCCGACTAGCGGCAAACTACAATGAGCAGTTCTTC	CASSSIRLAANYNEQFF
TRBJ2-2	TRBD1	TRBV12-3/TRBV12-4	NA	TGTGCCAGCAGTCTACTTGGGACAGGGAGGACCGGGGAGCTGTTTTTT	CASSLLGTGRTGELFF
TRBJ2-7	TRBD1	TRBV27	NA	TGTGCCAGCTTGAGGTGGGGACAGGGTACCTACGAGCAGTACTTC	CASLRWGQGTYEQYF
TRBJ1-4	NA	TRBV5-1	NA	TGCGCCAGCAGCTTGAGGGGATCAACTAATGAAAAACTGTTTTTT	CASSLRGSTNEKLFF
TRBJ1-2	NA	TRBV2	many	TGTGCCAGCAGTCCTCGGGCAGGGAGGAGGTATGGCTACACCTTC	CASSPRAGRRYGYTF